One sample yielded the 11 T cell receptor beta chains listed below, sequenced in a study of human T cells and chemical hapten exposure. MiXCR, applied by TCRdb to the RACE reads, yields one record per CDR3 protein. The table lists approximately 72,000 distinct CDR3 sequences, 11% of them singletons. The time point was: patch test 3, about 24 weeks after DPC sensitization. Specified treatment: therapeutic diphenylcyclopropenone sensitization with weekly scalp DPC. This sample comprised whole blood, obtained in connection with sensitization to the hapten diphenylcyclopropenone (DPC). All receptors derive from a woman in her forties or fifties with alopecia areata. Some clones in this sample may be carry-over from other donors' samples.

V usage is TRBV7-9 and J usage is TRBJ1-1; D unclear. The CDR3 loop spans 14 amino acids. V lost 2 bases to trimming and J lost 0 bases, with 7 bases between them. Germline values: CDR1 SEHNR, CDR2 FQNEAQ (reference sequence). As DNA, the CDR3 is TGTGCCAGCAGCTTACAACTGATGAACACTGAAGCTTTCTTT. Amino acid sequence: CASSLQLMNTEAFF.

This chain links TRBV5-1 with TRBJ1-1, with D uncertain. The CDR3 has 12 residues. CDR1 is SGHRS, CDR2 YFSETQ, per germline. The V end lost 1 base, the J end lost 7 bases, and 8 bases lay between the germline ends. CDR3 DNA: TGCGCCAGCAGCTTGAATCAAAATGAAGCTTTCTTT. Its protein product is CASSLNQNEAFF.

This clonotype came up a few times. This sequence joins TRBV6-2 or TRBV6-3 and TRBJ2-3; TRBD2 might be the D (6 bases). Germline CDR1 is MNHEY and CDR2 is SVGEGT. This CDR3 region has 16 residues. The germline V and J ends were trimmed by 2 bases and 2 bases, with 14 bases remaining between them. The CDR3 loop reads CASSYREVQPTDTQYF. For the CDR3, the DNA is TGTGCCAGCAGTTACAGGGAGGTCCAGCCCACAGATACGCAGTATTTT.

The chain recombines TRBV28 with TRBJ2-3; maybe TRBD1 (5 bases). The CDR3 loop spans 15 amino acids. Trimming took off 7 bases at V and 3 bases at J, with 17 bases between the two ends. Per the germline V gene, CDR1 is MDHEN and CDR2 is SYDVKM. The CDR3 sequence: CASTPPDSRTDTQYF. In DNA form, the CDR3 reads TGTGCCAGCACACCACCCGACAGCAGGACAGATACGCAGTATTTT.

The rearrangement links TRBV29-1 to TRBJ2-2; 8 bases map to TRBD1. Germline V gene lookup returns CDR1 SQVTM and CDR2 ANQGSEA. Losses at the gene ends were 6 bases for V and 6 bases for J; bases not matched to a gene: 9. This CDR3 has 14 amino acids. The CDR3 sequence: CSVRTGRYPGELFF. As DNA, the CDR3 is TGCAGCGTCAGGACAGGGAGATATCCCGGGGAGCTGTTTTTT.

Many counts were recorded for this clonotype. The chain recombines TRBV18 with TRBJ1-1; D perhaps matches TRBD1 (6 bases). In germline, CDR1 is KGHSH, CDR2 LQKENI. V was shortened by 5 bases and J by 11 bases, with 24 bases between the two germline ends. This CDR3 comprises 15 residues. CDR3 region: CASSGTQGGRVYAFF. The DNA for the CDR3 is TGTGCCAGCTCAGGAACACAGGGAGGCCGGGTATATGCTTTCTTT.

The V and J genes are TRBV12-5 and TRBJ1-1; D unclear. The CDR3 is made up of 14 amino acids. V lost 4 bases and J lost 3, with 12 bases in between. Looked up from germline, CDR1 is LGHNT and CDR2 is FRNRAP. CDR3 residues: CASGYGLGDTEAFF. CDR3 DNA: TGTGCTAGTGGTTATGGTCTAGGTGACACTGAAGCTTTCTTT.

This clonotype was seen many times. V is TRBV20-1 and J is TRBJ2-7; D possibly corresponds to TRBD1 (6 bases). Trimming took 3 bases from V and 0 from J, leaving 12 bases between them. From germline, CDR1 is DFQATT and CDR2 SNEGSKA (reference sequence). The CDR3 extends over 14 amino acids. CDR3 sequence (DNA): TGCAGTGCTAGGCAAGGACAGAGCTCCTACGAGCAGTACTTC. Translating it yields CSARQGQSSYEQYF.

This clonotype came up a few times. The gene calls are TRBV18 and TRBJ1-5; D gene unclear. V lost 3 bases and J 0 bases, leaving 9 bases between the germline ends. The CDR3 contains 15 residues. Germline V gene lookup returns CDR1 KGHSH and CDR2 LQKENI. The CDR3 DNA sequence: TGTGCCAGCTCACCCACGACGAGTAGCAATCAGCCCCAGCATTTT. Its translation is CASSPTTSSNQPQHF.

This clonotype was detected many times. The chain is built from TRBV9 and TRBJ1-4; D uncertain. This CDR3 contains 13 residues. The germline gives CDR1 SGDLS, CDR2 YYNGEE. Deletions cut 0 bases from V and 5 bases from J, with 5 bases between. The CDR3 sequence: CASSVAENEKLFF. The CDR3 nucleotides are TGTGCCAGCAGCGTAGCCGAGAATGAAAAACTGTTTTTT.

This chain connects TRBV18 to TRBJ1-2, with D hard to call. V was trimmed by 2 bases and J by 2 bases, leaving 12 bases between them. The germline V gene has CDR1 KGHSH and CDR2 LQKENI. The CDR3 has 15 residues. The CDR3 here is CASSPRRLENYGYTF. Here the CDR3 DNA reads TGTGCCAGCTCACCAAGACGGTTGGAAAACTATGGCTACACCTTC. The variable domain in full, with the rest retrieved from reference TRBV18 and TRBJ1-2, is NAGVMQNPRHLVRRRGQEARLRCSPMKGHSHVYWYRQLPEEGLKFMVYLQKENIIDESGMPKERFSAEFPKEGPSILRIQQVVRGDSAAYFCASSPRRLENYGYTFGSGTRLTVV.